The 12 T cell receptor beta chains given below trace back to one sample, sequenced in a study of blood T cell repertoires in COVID-19. Produced via immunoSEQ multiplex PCR; TCRdb's table is partial and in-frame only. The sample contains 130,000 or so clones, 75% to 85% of which appear only once. Sequencing was performed on peripheral blood. These TCRs come from a woman between 70 and 85 years old with COVID-19, enrolled during active disease.

V gene TRBV10-2 combines with J gene TRBJ1-5, with D possibly matching TRBD1 (6 bases). The length of the CDR3 is 14 residues. The germline V gene encodes CDR1 WSHSY and CDR2 SAAADI. Trimming took off 3 bases at V and 4 bases at J, with 10 bases between the two ends. The CDR3 bases are TGCGCCAGCAGTGATACAGGGCCTAATCAGCCCCAGCATTTT. Translating gives CASSDTGPNQPQHF.

This sequence joins TRBV10-1 and TRBJ2-1; D is perhaps TRBD1 (5 bases). V was trimmed by 7 bases and J by 6 bases, leaving 19 bases between them. The CDR3 runs 15 residues. Germline V gives CDR1 WNHNN, CDR2 SYGVQD (reference sequence). In nucleotides, the CDR3 is TGCGCCAGCATAATCCAGGGTGTGGGTTCCAATGAGCAGTTCTTC. Translating gives CASIIQGVGSNEQFF.

In its sample, this clone was seen a few times. Germline is not matched at one junction end, which may reflect a read error. V usage is TRBV7-9 and J usage is TRBJ1-2; the D gene is possibly TRBD1 (5 bases). This CDR3 is 10 amino acids long. Per the germline V gene, CDR1 is SEHNR and CDR2 is FQNEAQ (reference sequence). The CDR3 loop is CASSLLLDSF. The CDR3 coding sequence is TGTGCCAGCAGCTTATTACTCGACAGCTTC.

The J gene is TRBJ2-1, the V gene TRBV4-3; D is perhaps TRBD1 (7 bases). Germline CDR1 reads LGHNA; CDR2 reads YSLEER. This CDR3 region has 15 residues. V gave up 4 bases and J gave up 5 bases, with 15 bases separating them. The CDR3 region has the DNA TGCGCCAGCAGCCTGACAGGGCCGGGGGACAATGAGCAGTTCTTC. Translating gives CASSLTGPGDNEQFF.

The chain couples TRBV3-1 (or the pseudogene TRBV3-2) to TRBJ1-1; a weak D match, TRBD1 (5 bases). The CDR3 is made up of 15 amino acids. Germline CDR1 LGHDT, CDR2 YNNKEL (reference sequence). Trimming cost V 4 bases and J 4 bases, with 16 bases left between them. CDR3 loop: CASSPPSTDFTEAFF. The CDR3 DNA sequence: TGTGCCAGCAGCCCCCCTTCGACAGACTTCACTGAAGCTTTCTTT.

In this sample, this clone turned up once. CDR3 sequence (DNA): TGTGCCAGCAGCTTGGGTGGGACTAGCGTGGATACGCAGTATTTT. As protein: CASSLGGTSVDTQYF. The V call is TRBV5-8, the J call TRBJ2-3; 10 nucleotides match TRBD2. J gave up 6 bases and V 0 bases, and 4 bases lay outside the gene matches. The CDR3 length is 15 residues. Germline V gene lookup returns CDR1 SGHTS and CDR2 YDEGEE.

The CDR3 protein is CASSLAGNTEAFF. In nucleotides, the CDR3 is TGTGCCAGCAGCTTGGCAGGGAACACTGAAGCTTTCTTT. J is TRBJ1-1 and V is TRBV5-6; no reliable D call. Trimming removed 0 bases from V and 1 base from J, with 4 bases in between. In germline, CDR1 is SGHDT, CDR2 YYEEEE. CDR3 length equals 13 residues.

This clone appeared a few times. V usage is TRBV5-5 and J usage is TRBJ1-5, with TRBD1 as a possible D gene (5 bases). Germline CDR1 and CDR2: SGHKS and YYEKEE (reference sequence). This CDR3 comprises 15 residues. Trimming pared 4 bases from V and 5 bases from J, leaving 16 bases between. The CDR3 protein is CASSPLGQKHQPQHF. CDR3 nucleotides: TGTGCCAGCAGCCCTCTGGGGCAGAAACATCAGCCCCAGCATTTT.

V gene TRBV6-1 combines with J gene TRBJ1-1; no clear D. The length of the CDR3 is 13 residues. Trimming pared 2 bases from V and 6 bases from J, leaving 10 bases between. The germline V gene encodes CDR1 MNHNS and CDR2 SASEGT. The DNA of the CDR3 is TGTGCCAGCAGTGAACGGAGGGATTCTGAAGCTTTCTTT. Protein product: CASSERRDSEAFF.

V is TRBV5-1 and J is TRBJ2-6; a weak D match, TRBD1 (5 bases). The CDR3 sequence is 15 residues long. In germline, CDR1 is SGHRS, CDR2 YFSETQ. V gave up 7 bases and J gave up 0 bases, with 11 bases separating them. As DNA, the CDR3 is TGCGCCAGCGCCCACAGGAACTCTGGGGCCAACGTCCTGACTTTC. It codes for CASAHRNSGANVLTF.

This rearrangement joins TRBV28 to TRBJ1-1; D gene ambiguous. CDR3 size: 15 residues. Per the germline V gene, CDR1 is MDHEN and CDR2 is SYDVKM. V was cut by 6 bases and J by 3 bases, with 17 bases left in between. The CDR3 region is CASSPLGGRYTEAFF. CDR3 coding DNA: TGTGCCAGCAGCCCTTTGGGAGGGAGGTACACTGAAGCTTTCTTT.

This clone was observed a few times. This chain links TRBV11-3 with TRBJ1-1, with TRBD1 as a possible D gene (6 bases). V was trimmed by 3 bases and J by 6 bases, leaving 11 bases between them. CDR1 and CDR2 from the germline V gene are SGHNT and YENEEA. CDR3 length equals 13 residues. The CDR3 loop reads CASSLQPGAEAFF. The DNA for the CDR3 is TGTGCCAGCAGCTTGCAACCAGGGGCTGAAGCTTTCTTT.